The 31 T cell receptor beta chains reported below all come from one sample, sequenced in a study of CXCR3-negative and CXCR3-positive naive CD8 T cells. The TRB libraries of cDNA were built by UMI-labeled 5' RACE. TCRdb processed the 5' RACE reads again and assigns one entry to each CDR3 protein, with no DNA. In all, the sample yields around 90,000 distinct CDR3 sequences. The sample consisted of naive CXCR3- CD8+ T cells from blood. This sample's subset: CD45RO-CCR7+CD27+CD95- naive CD8+ T cells lacking CXCR3 (TNR3-). Source of these receptors: a human donor in good health. Some clones in this sample may be carry-over from other donors' samples.

V gene TRBV15 combines with J gene TRBJ1-4. There are 13 residues in the CDR3. Germline V gene sequence: CDR1 LNHNV, CDR2 YYDKDF (reference sequence). This chain's CDR3 is CATSPHRREKLFF.

The chain carries TRBV9 and TRBJ2-7; absent DNA, TCRdb's TRBD2 call cannot be checked. This CDR3 contains 12 residues. In germline, CDR1 is SGDLS, CDR2 YYNGEE. Here the CDR3 reads CASGTWWGEQYF.

This sequence joins TRBV29-1 and TRBJ2-2. There are 13 residues in the CDR3. Germline V gives CDR1 SQVTM, CDR2 ANQGSEA. CDR3 in amino acids: CSVKGSNTGELFF.

The J gene is TRBJ1-1, the V gene TRBV20-1. From germline, CDR1 is DFQATT and CDR2 SNEGSKA (reference sequence). CDR3 length equals 11 residues. CDR3 protein: CSVDKNTEAFF.

This rearrangement joins TRBV12-3 or TRBV12-4 to TRBJ2-5; TCRdb selects TRBD1, and the lack of DNA leaves this call unchecked. The CDR3 covers 16 residues. The CDR3: CASSPGVTGGGETQYF.

This chain joins TRBV2 and TRBJ2-7; the TCRdb call, TRBD1, lacks DNA for checking. This CDR3 is 14 amino acids long. Germline V lookup: CDR1 SNHLY, CDR2 FYNNEI. The chain's CDR3 is CASSEAVRGYEQYF.

The V and J genes are TRBV6-2 or TRBV6-3 and TRBJ2-1; TCRdb names TRBD2, which stays unverified in the absence of DNA. The CDR3 is 16 residues long. Germline assignment: CDR1 MNHEY and CDR2 SVGEGT. CDR3 in amino acids: CASSYKRGDSYNEQFF.

The chain employs TRBV12-3 or TRBV12-4 and TRBJ2-1; TCRdb reports TRBD1, a call that lacks DNA to check it against. There are 14 residues in the CDR3. The CDR3 sequence is CASRSGTGLDEQFF.

The chain is built from TRBV7-8 and TRBJ1-4; without DNA, the TCRdb call of TRBD1 cannot be checked. Germline V lookup: CDR1 SGHVS, CDR2 FQNEAQ. The CDR3 extends over 15 amino acids. The CDR3 is CASSSGTGGSEKLFF. Full variable domain (missing parts from reference TRBV7-8 and TRBJ1-4): GAGVSQSPRYKVAKRGQDVALRCDPISGHVSLFWYQQALGQGPEFLTYFQNEAQLDKSGLPSDRFFAERPEGSVSTLKIQRTQQEDSAVYLCASSSGTGGSEKLFFGSGTQLSVL.

Here the CDR3 reads CASTGVGGVSYSPLHF. The genes are TRBV6-6 and TRBJ1-6. The CDR3 extends over 16 amino acids. Germline-derived CDR1 and CDR2 are MNHNY and SVGAGI (reference sequence).

This rearrangement joins TRBV27 to TRBJ1-2; TCRdb's D call of TRBD1 is untestable without DNA. This CDR3 region has 14 residues. Germline lookup yields CDR1 MNHEY and CDR2 SMNVEV (reference sequence). CDR3 in amino acids: CASSPGQGIYGYTF.

The V gene is TRBV25-1, the J gene TRBJ2-5; lacking DNA, the TRBD2 call made by TCRdb goes unchecked. Germline V lookup: CDR1 MGHDK, CDR2 SYGVNS. The CDR3 length is 16 residues. The CDR3 region is CASSELAGQYQETQYF. Using reference TRBV25-1 and TRBJ2-5 for the parts outside the CDR3, the full variable domain is EADIYQTPRYLVIGTGKKITLECSQTMGHDKMYWYQQDPGMELHLIHYSYGVNSTEKGDLSSESTVSRIRTEHFPLTLESARPSHTSQYLCASSELAGQYQETQYFGPGTRLLVL.

V gene TRBV7-9 combines with J gene TRBJ2-3; TCRdb's D call, TRBD1, is unchecked because there is no DNA. The germline V gene encodes CDR1 SEHNR and CDR2 FQNEAQ (reference sequence). The CDR3 spans 12 residues. The CDR3 reads CASSFVPDTQYF.

This chain uses TRBV28 with TRBJ2-1; TCRdb outputs TRBD1, but without DNA this stays unchecked. The CDR3 totals 17 residues. Germline V gene sequence: CDR1 MDHEN, CDR2 SYDVKM. Here the CDR3 reads CASCRQGVTPYYNEQFF.

This chain uses TRBV30 with TRBJ1-1. The germline gives CDR1 GTSNPN, CDR2 SVGIG (reference sequence). The CDR3 contains 12 residues. The chain's CDR3 is CAWSEGSTEAFF.

The V call is TRBV5-4, the J call TRBJ2-7. Germline values: CDR1 SGHNT, CDR2 YYREEE (reference sequence). This CDR3 has 15 residues. The CDR3 spells CASSFSTGGSYEQYF.

The gene calls are TRBV7-3 and TRBJ1-6; TCRdb calls TRBD1, which cannot be checked without DNA. This CDR3 comprises 13 residues. Germline CDR1 is SGHTA and CDR2 is FQGTGA. CDR3 region: CASSLTPGAPLHF.

The gene calls are TRBV29-1 and TRBJ1-2; TCRdb lists TRBD1, though no DNA is available to test this call. Germline CDR1 SQVTM, CDR2 ANQGSEA. This CDR3 comprises 17 residues. CDR3 in amino acids: CSVEDWDISGPSYGYTF.

The rearrangement joins TRBV20-1 to TRBJ2-1; with no DNA, the TCRdb D assignment of TRBD2 cannot be verified. Germline CDR1 DFQATT, CDR2 SNEGSKA (reference sequence). The CDR3 length is 15 residues. The CDR3 is CSARDYASVVNEQFF.

The gene calls are TRBV7-2 and TRBJ2-1. The CDR3 totals 15 residues. CDR1 is SGHTA, CDR2 FQGNSA, per germline. The CDR3 sequence: CASTGVGGLYNEQFF.

The CDR3: CASSPVTHAYGYTF. The V gene is TRBV6-6, the J gene TRBJ1-2. The CDR3 contains 14 residues. Germline CDR1 and CDR2: MNHNY and SVGAGI (reference sequence).

The chain couples TRBV15 to TRBJ2-3; checking the TCRdb D call of TRBD2 is not possible without DNA. Germline-derived CDR1 and CDR2 are LNHNV and YYDKDF (reference sequence). This CDR3 contains 15 residues. This CDR3 is CATSSARRDTDTQYF.

The chain employs TRBV29-1 and TRBJ1-1; the D call of TRBD1 rests on TCRdb alone, since no DNA is present to check it. CDR1 is SQVTM, CDR2 ANQGSEA, per germline. This CDR3 is 12 amino acids long. This CDR3 is CSVVTGDRTRLF. Filled out from reference TRBV29-1 and TRBJ1-1, the complete variable domain reads SAVISQKPSRDICQRGTSLTIQCQVDSQVTMMFWYRQQPGQSLTLIATANQGSEATYESGFVIDKFPISRPNLTFSTLTVSNMSPEDSSIYLCSVVTGDRTRLFGQGTRLTVV.

The chain carries TRBV20-1 and TRBJ2-7; as DNA is missing, the TRBD2 call by TCRdb cannot be tested. Per the germline V gene, CDR1 is DFQATT and CDR2 is SNEGSKA (reference sequence). This CDR3 is 20 amino acids long. CDR3 residues: CSARDFRPAFPSGRPYEQYF.

V usage is TRBV6-5 and J usage is TRBJ1-1; the TCRdb call, TRBD1, lacks DNA for checking. CDR3 length: 11 amino acids. Germline V gene lookup returns CDR1 MNHEY and CDR2 SVGAGI. This chain's CDR3 is CATLRGTEAFF.

The rearrangement uses TRBV6-6 and TRBJ2-1; TCRdb picks TRBD1, but there is no DNA to check that call. There are 13 residues in the CDR3. The V gene's germline CDR1 is MNHNY and CDR2 SVGAGI (reference sequence). CDR3 loop: CASSYSRGNEQFF.

The chain carries TRBV6-2 or TRBV6-3 and TRBJ1-2. Germline CDR1 is MNHEY and CDR2 is SVGEGT. The CDR3 extends over 13 amino acids. This chain's CDR3 is CASSYTHNSGYTF.

J is TRBJ1-5 and V is TRBV4-3; the D call from TCRdb, TRBD1, cannot be confirmed without DNA. Germline V gives CDR1 LGHNA, CDR2 YSLEER. CDR3 size: 17 residues. The CDR3 loop reads CASSQDIGQPRNQPQHF.

CDR3 sequence: CASSPDFGQENNEKLFF. The J gene is TRBJ1-4, the V gene TRBV18; absent DNA, TCRdb's TRBD1 call cannot be checked. Germline-derived CDR1 and CDR2 are KGHSH and LQKENI. This CDR3 region has 17 residues.

The chain recombines TRBV20-1 with TRBJ2-7; checking the TCRdb D call of TRBD2 is not possible without DNA. Germline V gene data show CDR1 as DFQATT and CDR2 as SNEGSKA (reference sequence). The CDR3 has 16 amino acids. The CDR3 loop reads CSARAVGTRHSYEQYF.

The chain employs TRBV29-1 and TRBJ2-7. The CDR3 is made up of 11 amino acids. Looked up from germline, CDR1 is SQVTM and CDR2 is ANQGSEA. CDR3 protein: CSVEGLGEQYF.